This T cell receptor beta chain was sequenced for a study of tumor-infiltrating lymphocytes in primary liver carcinoma. A constant-region primer served to make TCR beta cDNA from roughly 480 ng total RNA. Amplification in three nested multiplex PCR rounds with slightly modified ARM-PCR gave rise to TCR beta libraries. TCRdb called the multiplex PCR reads again in MiXCR, with one record for every CDR3 protein. Seen here are around 170,000 distinct CDR3 sequences, about 60% observed once, and the top ten hold around 68%. The blood RNA (from unsorted whole blood) was obtained, and germline DNA was also extracted. These patients lived with chronic HBV infection and had never been treated. The receptor was derived from a man aged 40-55 years with primary liver carcinoma and hepatitis B virus infection. The specimen was peripheral blood.

CDR3 in DNA: TGTGCCAGCAGCCTTGGGGACAGGGAATGTGGGGCCAACGTCCTGACTTTC. Its translation: CASSLGDRECGANVLTF. The gene calls are TRBV6-5 and TRBJ2-6; TRBD1 matches 9 bases. V lost 6 bases and J lost 3; bases outside the gene matches: 9. The length of the CDR3 is 17 residues. The germline V gene has CDR1 MNHEY and CDR2 SVGAGI.